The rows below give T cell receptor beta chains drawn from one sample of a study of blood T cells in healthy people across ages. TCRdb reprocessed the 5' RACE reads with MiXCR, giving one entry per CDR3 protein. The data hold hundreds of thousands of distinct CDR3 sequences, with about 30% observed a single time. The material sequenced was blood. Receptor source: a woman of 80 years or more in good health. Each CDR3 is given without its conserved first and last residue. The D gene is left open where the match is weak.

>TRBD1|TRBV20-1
SARWDRDGVKNIQY
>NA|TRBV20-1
SASRGTGEETQY
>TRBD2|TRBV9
ASRVGTSGETQY
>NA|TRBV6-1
ASSEKNIQY
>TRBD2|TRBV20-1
SALAGTGTEQY
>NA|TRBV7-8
ASSLVGGKETQY
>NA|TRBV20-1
SASPPGNTIY
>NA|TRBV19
ASTYGGQPQH
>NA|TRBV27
ASSLARGNGQF
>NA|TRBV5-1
ASSSGTLSTDTQY
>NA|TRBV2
ASRQLVASTDTQY
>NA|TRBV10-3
AISETGQYNEQF
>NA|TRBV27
ASSLTPLGTINNEQF
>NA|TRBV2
VSSTDRLEKQF
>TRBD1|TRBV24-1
ATSDPGGYEQF
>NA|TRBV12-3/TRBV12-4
ASSPFRTNPPETQY
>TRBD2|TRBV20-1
SARDLAGEPTDTQY
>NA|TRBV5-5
ASSRTGFAQETQY
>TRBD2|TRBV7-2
ASNRRGGKTQY
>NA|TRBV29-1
GGTNTGELF
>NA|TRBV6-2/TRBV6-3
ASKEGRSSTDTQY
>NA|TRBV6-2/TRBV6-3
ASSYLGLGEQF
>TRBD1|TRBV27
ASSRGQGRFGETQY
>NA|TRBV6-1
ASSHQF
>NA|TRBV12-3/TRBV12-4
ASSLADLLVNTEAF
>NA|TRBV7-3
ASSLIGQSYQETQY
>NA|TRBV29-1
SARLARVEEQY
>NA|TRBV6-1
ASSESGTKGDTQY
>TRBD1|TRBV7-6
ASSLNRGRSQPQH
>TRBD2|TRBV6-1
ASSHGLAGVYNEQF
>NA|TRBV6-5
ASSYRSSPLH
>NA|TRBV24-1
ATSDGALNYNEQF
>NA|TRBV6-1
ASSLAPWEQY
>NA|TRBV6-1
ASSDSGRGTDTQY
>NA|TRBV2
ASSLDTIGQLF
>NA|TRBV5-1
ASSNTATNEKLF
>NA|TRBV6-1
ASSVSRSQETQY
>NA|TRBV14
ASSQSVNYGYT
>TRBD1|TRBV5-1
ASSLGRTGGKYEQY
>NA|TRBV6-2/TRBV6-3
ASSSRARAF
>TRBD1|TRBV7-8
ASRADRGGQPQH